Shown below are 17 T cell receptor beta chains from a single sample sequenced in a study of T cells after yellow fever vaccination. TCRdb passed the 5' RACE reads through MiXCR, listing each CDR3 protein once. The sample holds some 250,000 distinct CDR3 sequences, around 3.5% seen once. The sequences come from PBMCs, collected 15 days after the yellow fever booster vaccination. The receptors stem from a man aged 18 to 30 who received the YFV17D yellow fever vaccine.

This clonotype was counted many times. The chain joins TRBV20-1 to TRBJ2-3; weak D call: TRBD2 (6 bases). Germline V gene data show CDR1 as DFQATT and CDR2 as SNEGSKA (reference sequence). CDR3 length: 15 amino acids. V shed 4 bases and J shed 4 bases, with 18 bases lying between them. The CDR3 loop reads CSATSFRGSADTQYF. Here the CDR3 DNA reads TGCAGTGCTACCTCTTTCCGGGGGTCGGCAGATACGCAGTATTTT.

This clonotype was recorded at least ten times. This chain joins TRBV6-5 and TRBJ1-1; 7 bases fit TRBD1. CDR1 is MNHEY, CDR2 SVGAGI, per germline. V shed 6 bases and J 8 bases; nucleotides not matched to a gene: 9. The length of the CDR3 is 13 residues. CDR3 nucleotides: TGTGCCAGCAGGTCTCAGGGGGACAGCGAAGCTTTCTTT. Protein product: CASRSQGDSEAFF.

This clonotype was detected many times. CDR3 coding DNA: TGTGCCAGCACTAGCAGGGGCAGATGGGAGCCCCAGCATTTT. Its protein is CASTSRGRWEPQHF. V usage is TRBV28 and J usage is TRBJ1-5; tentative D call: TRBD1 (6 bases). Trimming took off 7 bases at V and 8 bases at J, with 18 bases between the two ends. Germline V gene data show CDR1 as MDHEN and CDR2 as SYDVKM. This CDR3 is built from 14 residues.

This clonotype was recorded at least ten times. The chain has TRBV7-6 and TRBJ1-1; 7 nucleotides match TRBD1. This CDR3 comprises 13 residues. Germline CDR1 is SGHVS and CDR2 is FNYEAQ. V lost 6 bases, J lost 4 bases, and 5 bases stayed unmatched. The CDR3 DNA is TGTGCCAGCAGTCAACAGGGGACCACTGAAGCTTTCTTT. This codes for CASSQQGTTEAFF.

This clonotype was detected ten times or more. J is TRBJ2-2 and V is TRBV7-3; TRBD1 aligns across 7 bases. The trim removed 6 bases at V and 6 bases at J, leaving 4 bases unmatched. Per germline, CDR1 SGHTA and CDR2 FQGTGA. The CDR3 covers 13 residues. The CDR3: CASRDTGAGELFF. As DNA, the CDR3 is TGTGCCAGCAGAGATACAGGGGCCGGGGAGCTGTTTTTT.

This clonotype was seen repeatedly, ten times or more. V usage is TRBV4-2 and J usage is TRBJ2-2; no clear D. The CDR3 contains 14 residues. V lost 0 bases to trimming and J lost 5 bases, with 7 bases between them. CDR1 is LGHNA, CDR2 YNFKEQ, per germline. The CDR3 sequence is CASSQDYGTGELFF. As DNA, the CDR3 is TGTGCCAGCAGCCAAGATTACGGGACCGGGGAGCTGTTTTTT.

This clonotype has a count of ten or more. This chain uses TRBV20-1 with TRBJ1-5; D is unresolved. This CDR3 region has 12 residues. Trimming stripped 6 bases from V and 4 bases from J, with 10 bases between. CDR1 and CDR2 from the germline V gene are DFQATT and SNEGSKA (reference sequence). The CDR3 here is CSAIGANQPQHF. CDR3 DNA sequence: TGCAGTGCCATAGGAGCTAATCAGCCCCAGCATTTT.

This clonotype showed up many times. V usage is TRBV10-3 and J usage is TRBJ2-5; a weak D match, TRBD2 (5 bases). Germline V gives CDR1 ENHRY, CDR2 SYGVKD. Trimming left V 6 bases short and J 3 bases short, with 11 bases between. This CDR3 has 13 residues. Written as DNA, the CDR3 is TGTGCCATCAGGGTCTCCGGGGAAGAGACCCAGTACTTC. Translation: CAIRVSGEETQYF.

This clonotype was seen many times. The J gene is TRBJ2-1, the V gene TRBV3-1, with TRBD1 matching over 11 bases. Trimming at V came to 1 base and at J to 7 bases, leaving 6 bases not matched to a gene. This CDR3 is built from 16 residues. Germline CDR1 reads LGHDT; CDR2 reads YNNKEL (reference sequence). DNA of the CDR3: TGTGCCAGCAGCCAAGCCGGGACAGGGGGATGGAATGAGCAGTTCTTC. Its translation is CASSQAGTGGWNEQFF.

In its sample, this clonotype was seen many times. The CDR3 coding sequence is TGCAGTGCTTCGACCTCAGCCGATGAGCAGTTCTTC. Protein sequence: CSASTSADEQFF. V and J are TRBV20-1 and TRBJ2-1; D is ambiguous. Germline CDR1 is DFQATT and CDR2 is SNEGSKA (reference sequence). CDR3 length equals 12 residues. Trimming took 5 bases from V and 8 from J, leaving 13 bases between them.

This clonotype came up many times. The CDR3 nucleotides read TGTGCCAGCAGTGTAACGGAACTAGATGGCTACACCTTC. Its translation: CASSVTELDGYTF. The chain joins TRBV2 to TRBJ1-2; D gene uncertain. The V end lost 4 bases, the J end lost 6 bases, and 12 bases lay between the germline ends. Per the germline V gene, CDR1 is SNHLY and CDR2 is FYNNEI. The CDR3 contains 13 residues.

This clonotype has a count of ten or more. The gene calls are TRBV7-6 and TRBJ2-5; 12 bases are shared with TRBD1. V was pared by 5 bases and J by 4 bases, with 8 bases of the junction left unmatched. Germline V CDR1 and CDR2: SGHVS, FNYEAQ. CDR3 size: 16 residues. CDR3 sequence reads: CASSKEGTGGGETQYF. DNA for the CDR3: TGTGCCAGCAGCAAAGAGGGGACAGGGGGCGGAGAGACCCAGTACTTC.

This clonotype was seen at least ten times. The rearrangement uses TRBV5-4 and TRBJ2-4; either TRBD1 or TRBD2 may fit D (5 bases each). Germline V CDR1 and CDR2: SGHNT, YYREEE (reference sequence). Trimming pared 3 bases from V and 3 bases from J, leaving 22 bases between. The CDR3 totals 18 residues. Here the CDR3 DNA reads TGTGCCAGCAGCTCCCAAGCCGACGGGGCCGCGGGCAAAAACATTCAGTACTTC. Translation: CASSSQADGAAGKNIQYF.

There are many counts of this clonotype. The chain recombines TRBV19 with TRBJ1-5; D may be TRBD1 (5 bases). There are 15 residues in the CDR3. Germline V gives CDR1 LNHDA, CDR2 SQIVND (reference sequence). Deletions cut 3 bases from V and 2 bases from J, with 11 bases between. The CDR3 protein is CASSMGRKGNQPQHF. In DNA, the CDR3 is TGTGCCAGTAGTATGGGGCGGAAAGGCAATCAGCCCCAGCATTTT.

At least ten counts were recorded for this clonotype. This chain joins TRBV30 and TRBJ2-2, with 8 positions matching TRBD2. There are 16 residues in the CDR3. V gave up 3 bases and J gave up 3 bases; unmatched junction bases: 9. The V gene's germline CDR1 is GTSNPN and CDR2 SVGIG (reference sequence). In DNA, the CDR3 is TGTGCCTGGAGACCCCGCGGGGGGCGGTACACCGGGGAGCTGTTTTTT. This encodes CAWRPRGGRYTGELFF.

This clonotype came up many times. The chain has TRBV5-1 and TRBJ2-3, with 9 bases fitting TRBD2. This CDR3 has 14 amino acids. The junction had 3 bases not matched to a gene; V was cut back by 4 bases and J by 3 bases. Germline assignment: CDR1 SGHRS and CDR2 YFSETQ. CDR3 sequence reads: CASSPTSGTDTQYF. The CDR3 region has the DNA TGCGCCAGCAGCCCAACTAGCGGGACAGATACGCAGTATTTT.

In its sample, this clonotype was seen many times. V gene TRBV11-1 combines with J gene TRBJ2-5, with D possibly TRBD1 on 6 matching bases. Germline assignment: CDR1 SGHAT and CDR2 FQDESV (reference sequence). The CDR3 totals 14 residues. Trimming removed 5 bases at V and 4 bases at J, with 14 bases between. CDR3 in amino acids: CASSHAGQIETQYF. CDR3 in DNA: TGTGCCAGCAGCCACGCAGGACAGATAGAGACCCAGTACTTC.